These 32 T cell receptor beta chains originate from one sample sequenced in a study of PD-1 blockade in mismatch repair-deficient tumors. Some clones are missing from TCRdb's copy, which holds only in-frame ones; the method was immunoSEQ multiplex PCR. The sample lists about 84,000 clones, approximately 81% occurring once. Sequences were derived from peripheral blood, sampled 12 weeks after starting pembrolizumab. These receptors were obtained from an adult with mismatch repair-deficient cancer.

This chain uses TRBV11-3 with TRBJ2-1; D is perhaps TRBD2 (5 bases). Germline lookup yields CDR1 SGHNT and CDR2 YENEEA. The CDR3 contains 16 residues. Trimming cost V 5 bases and J 4 bases, with 18 bases left between them. CDR3 DNA sequence: TGTGCCAGCAGCCCCCAGAGGTGGCGGGCTTACAATGAGCAGTTCTTC. Its translation is CASSPQRWRAYNEQFF.

The chain links TRBV6-6 to TRBJ2-7, with D maybe TRBD1 (6 bases). The CDR3 loop spans 14 amino acids. Per germline, CDR1 MNHNY and CDR2 SVGAGI (reference sequence). The V end was cut by 6 bases, the J end by 3 bases, with 15 bases between. CDR3 coding DNA: TGTGCCAGCAGAGCCCGGGACAACAACTACGAGCAGTACTTC. Translating gives CASRARDNNYEQYF.

Only one count was recorded for this clone. The chain carries TRBV7-9 and TRBJ2-3, with D perhaps matching TRBD1 (6 bases). Germline V gene data show CDR1 as SEHNR and CDR2 as FQNEAQ (reference sequence). V lost 7 bases to trimming and J lost 4 bases, with 18 bases between them. The CDR3 runs 15 residues. The chain's CDR3 is CASTRGSGFADTQYF. The CDR3, as DNA: TGTGCCAGCACGAGGGGGTCAGGGTTTGCAGATACGCAGTATTTT.

V and J are TRBV30 and TRBJ1-2; 8 nucleotides match TRBD1. The ends lost 4 bases at V and 6 bases at J; junction bases unmatched: 7. Germline assignment: CDR1 GTSNPN and CDR2 SVGIG (reference sequence). The CDR3 covers 13 residues. CDR3 bases: TGTGCCTGGAACGGGGCAGGGGGCCATGGCTACACCTTC. It is translated as CAWNGAGGHGYTF.

This clone has just a few counts. The rearrangement links TRBV6-1 to TRBJ1-5; tentatively, D is TRBD1 (5 bases). Between the trimmed V and J ends, which lost 7 bases and 4 bases, there was a span of 17 bases. CDR1 and CDR2 (germline): MNHNS, SASEGT. The CDR3 sequence is 15 residues long. CDR3 in amino acids: CASTRQGRVNQPQHF. The CDR3 region has the DNA TGTGCCAGCACCCGGCAGGGTAGGGTTAATCAGCCCCAGCATTTT.

The chain recombines TRBV10-3 with TRBJ2-4; 8 bases match TRBD2. The CDR3 totals 17 residues. Per the germline V gene, CDR1 is ENHRY and CDR2 is SYGVKD. J lost 1 base, V lost 3 bases, and 8 bases had no gene match. CDR3: CAISDSSSGEAKNIQYF. CDR3 DNA sequence: TGTGCCATCAGTGATTCTAGTAGCGGGGAGGCCAAAAACATTCAGTACTTC.

This clone was seen once. The V gene is TRBV1, the J gene TRBJ1-5; the table's D call, TRBD1, was not checked against the DNA. TRBV1 has pseudogene status. The CDR3 totals 15 residues. The CDR3 spells CTSSQMALSNQPQHF. CDR3 bases: TGCACCAGCAGCCAAATGGCTTTGAGCAATCAGCCCCAGCATTTT.

The chain combines TRBV9 with TRBJ1-5; TRBD1 matches 8 bases. Per the germline V gene, CDR1 is SGDLS and CDR2 is YYNGEE. The CDR3 covers 14 residues. J gave up 4 bases and V 3 bases, and 3 bases lay outside the gene matches. This chain's CDR3 is CASSDTGGNQPQHF. In nucleotides, the CDR3 is TGTGCCAGCAGCGATACAGGGGGGAATCAGCCCCAGCATTTT.

The rearrangement uses TRBV6-6 and TRBJ2-1; 8 bases match TRBD2. Per the germline V gene, CDR1 is MNHNY and CDR2 is SVGAGI (reference sequence). Trimming removed 2 bases from V and 0 bases from J; junction bases left unmatched: 3. The CDR3 sequence is 16 residues long. The CDR3 DNA reads TGTGCCAGCAGTTACGGACTAGCAGGCTCCTACAATGAGCAGTTCTTC. Translation: CASSYGLAGSYNEQFF.

This clone was counted between two and nine times. The chain links TRBV7-2 to TRBJ2-7, with 7 bases fitting TRBD1. Germline lookup yields CDR1 SGHTA and CDR2 FQGNSA. The CDR3 length is 14 residues. V dropped 3 bases and J dropped 0; count of bases not matched to a gene: 2. This CDR3 is CASSLTGSSYEQYF. The CDR3 nucleotides read TGTGCCAGCAGCTTGACAGGGAGCTCCTACGAGCAGTACTTC.

J is TRBJ2-7 and V is TRBV28, with D hard to call. The germline CDR1 and CDR2 sequences are MDHEN and SYDVKM. This CDR3 comprises 14 residues. With 6 bases removed from V and 0 bases from J, the gap between germline ends came to 12 bases. CDR3 region: CASSPEESSYEQYF. In DNA, the CDR3 is TGTGCCAGCAGCCCCGAGGAAAGCTCCTACGAGCAGTACTTC.

The genes are TRBV2 and TRBJ1-2, with a possible D match to TRBD1 (6 bases). V gave up 4 bases and J gave up 3 bases, with 9 bases separating them. The CDR3 length is 13 residues. Germline assignment: CDR1 SNHLY and CDR2 FYNNEI. CDR3 protein: CASSGGGDYGYTF. The CDR3 nucleotides are TGTGCCAGCAGTGGGGGGGGCGACTATGGCTACACCTTC.

The chain recombines TRBV5-6 with TRBJ2-1, with 10 nucleotides matching TRBD2. Germline lookup yields CDR1 SGHDT and CDR2 YYEEEE. V shed 1 base and J 10 bases; nucleotides not matched to a gene: 8. The CDR3 is made up of 15 amino acids. CDR3 in amino acids: CASSLRGLAPAEQFF. The CDR3 region has the DNA TGTGCCAGCAGCTTGAGGGGACTAGCGCCGGCGGAGCAGTTCTTC.

The chain has TRBV6-5 and TRBJ1-3, with TRBD1 as a possible D gene (5 bases). The CDR3 runs 15 residues. The ends were cut back, 2 bases at V and 3 bases at J, with 11 bases in the middle. Germline V gene data show CDR1 as MNHEY and CDR2 as SVGAGI. DNA of the CDR3: TGTGCCAGCAGTTACACGTCAGGGAATGGAAACACCATATATTTT. Translated, it gives CASSYTSGNGNTIYF.

The chain employs TRBV14 and TRBJ2-5; TRBD1 is a possible D gene (5 bases). This CDR3 has 15 residues. Per the germline V gene, CDR1 is SGHDN and CDR2 is FVKESK. V lost 4 bases, J lost 5 bases, and 17 bases lay in between. The CDR3 coding sequence is TGTGCCAGCAGCCCCGGTCCCAGGGTTCGGGAGACCCAGTACTTC. It encodes CASSPGPRVRETQYF.

The genes are TRBV5-8 and TRBJ1-4, with TRBD1 matching 11 bases. This CDR3 has 15 amino acids. From germline, CDR1 is SGHTS and CDR2 YDEGEE. Losses at the gene ends were 0 bases for V and 11 bases for J; bases not matched to a gene: 6. CDR3 bases: TGTGCCAGCAGCTTGGCAGGGACAGGGGGAAAGAAACTGTTTTTT. It specifies CASSLAGTGGKKLFF.

The chain has TRBV11-2 and TRBJ2-4; TRBD1 might be the D (5 bases). The germline V and J ends were trimmed by 0 bases and 8 bases, with 8 bases remaining between them. There are 13 residues in the CDR3. Germline loops: CDR1 SGHAT, CDR2 FQNNGV. The CDR3 protein is CASSLDRADIQYF. In DNA form, the CDR3 reads TGTGCCAGCAGCTTAGACAGGGCGGACATTCAGTACTTC.

The chain is built from TRBV6-5 and TRBJ2-7; maybe TRBD2 (6 bases). Germline values: CDR1 MNHEY, CDR2 SVGAGI. The CDR3 sequence is 15 residues long. V shed 6 bases and J shed 2 bases, with 17 bases lying between them. CDR3 nucleotides: TGTGCCAGCAGCCCACCCAGAGGAGGGGCCTACGAGCAGTACTTC. This gives the protein CASSPPRGGAYEQYF.

This chain links TRBV7-2 with TRBJ2-3; no clear D gene. The germline V gene encodes CDR1 SGHTA and CDR2 FQGNSA. The CDR3 contains 13 residues. The V end was cut by 1 base, the J end by 5 bases, with 7 bases between. The CDR3 is CASSLVHGDTQYF. CDR3 in DNA: TGTGCCAGCAGCTTAGTTCATGGAGATACGCAGTATTTT.

The chain uses TRBV7-2 and TRBJ2-7; D not certain. CDR1 and CDR2 (germline): SGHTA, FQGNSA. Trimming removed 8 bases at V and 0 bases at J, with 11 bases between. CDR3 length: 13 residues. CDR3: CASAYSLSYEQYF. The CDR3 DNA reads as TGTGCCAGCGCTTATAGTCTCTCCTACGAGCAGTACTTC.

This clone was seen a single time. The chain carries TRBV7-2 and TRBJ1-1; 7 nucleotides agree with TRBD1. Trimming cost V 5 bases and J 8 bases; bases outside gene matches: 5. CDR1 and CDR2 (germline): SGHTA, FQGNSA. The CDR3 is made up of 12 amino acids. The CDR3 DNA follows: TGTGCCAGCAGCCAACAGGGGTTGGAAGCTTTCTTT. Its translation is CASSQQGLEAFF. The full variable domain, its missing parts supplied by reference TRBV7-2 and TRBJ1-1, is GAGVSQSPSNKVTEKGKDVELRCDPISGHTALYWYRQSLGQGLEFLIYFQGNSAPDKSGLPSDRFSAERTGGSVSTLTIQRTQQEDSAVYLCASSQQGLEAFFGQGTRLTVV.

This clone appeared once. The genes are TRBV7-2 and TRBJ2-5; 9 bases align to TRBD2. V trimming: 0 bases; J trimming: 10 bases; junction bases outside the gene matches: 9. Germline V gene lookup returns CDR1 SGHTA and CDR2 FQGNSA. This CDR3 comprises 15 residues. The CDR3 loop is CASSLATSGWGGQYF. The CDR3 coding sequence is TGTGCCAGCAGCTTAGCGACTAGCGGATGGGGGGGCCAGTACTTC.

In its sample, this clone was seen a few times. This same CDR3 is encoded by further DNA sequences in the sample. The chain uses TRBV18 and TRBJ1-1; no clear D gene. V lost 3 bases and J 1 base, leaving 6 bases between the germline ends. Germline values: CDR1 KGHSH, CDR2 LQKENI. This CDR3 region has 13 residues. The CDR3 sequence is CASSPNGNTEAFF. The CDR3 DNA reads as TGTGCCAGCTCACCCAATGGGAACACTGAAGCTTTCTTT.

The V and J genes are TRBV7-9 and TRBJ1-2; D call uncertain. V was trimmed by 2 bases and J by 5 bases, leaving 12 bases between them. The CDR3 length is 14 residues. CDR1 and CDR2 from the germline V gene are SEHNR and FQNEAQ (reference sequence). The CDR3 sequence is CASSLKAGLYGYTF. The CDR3 nucleotides are TGTGCCAGCAGCTTAAAGGCAGGACTATATGGCTACACCTTC. The entire variable domain, with the rest obtained from reference TRBV7-9 and TRBJ1-2, is as follows: DTGVSQNPRHKITKRGQNVTFRCDPISEHNRLYWYRQTLGQGPEFLTYFQNEAQLEKSRLLSDRFSAERPKGSFSTLEIQRTEQGDSAMYLCASSLKAGLYGYTFGSGTRLTVV.

The gene calls are TRBV19 and TRBJ2-7, with D perhaps TRBD1 (6 bases). The V gene's germline CDR1 is LNHDA and CDR2 SQIVND (reference sequence). Deletions cut 4 bases from V and 5 bases from J, with 15 bases between. CDR3 length equals 14 residues. CDR3: CASSKPGAPNEQYF. The CDR3 nucleotides read TGTGCCAGTAGTAAGCCAGGGGCGCCCAACGAGCAGTACTTC.

The V and J genes are TRBV9 and TRBJ2-7; TRBD2 agrees at 10 bases. Germline CDR1 reads SGDLS; CDR2 reads YYNGEE. The V and J ends lost 0 bases and 2 bases, in that order; junction bases with no gene match: 2. The CDR3 sequence is 15 residues long. CDR3 in DNA: TGTGCCAGCAGCGTAGCTACTAGCGGGGCCTACGAGCAGTACTTC. Encoded protein: CASSVATSGAYEQYF.

A few counts support this clone. Other DNA sequences in the sample encode the same CDR3. J is TRBJ1-2 and V is TRBV28; D gene unclear. The CDR3 is made up of 12 amino acids. Germline-derived CDR1 and CDR2 are MDHEN and SYDVKM. The V end was cut by 1 base, the J end by 5 bases, with 5 bases between. Written as DNA, the CDR3 is TGTGCCAGCAGTTTATCAGAATATGGCTACACCTTC. Translated, it gives CASSLSEYGYTF.

The chain combines TRBV6-1 with TRBJ1-2; tentative D call: TRBD1 (5 bases). Trimming removed 5 bases at V and 7 bases at J, with 17 bases between. Germline V lookup: CDR1 MNHNS, CDR2 SASEGT. The CDR3 has 14 amino acids. CDR3 bases: TGTGCCAGCAGTCGACAGAGCTCATCGGGTGGCTACACCTTC. Encoded protein: CASSRQSSSGGYTF.

This sequence joins TRBV18 and TRBJ1-4; D is possibly TRBD1 (6 bases). This CDR3 spans 13 amino acids. V shed 4 bases and J shed 5 bases, with 8 bases lying between them. Germline CDR1 reads KGHSH; CDR2 reads LQKENI. CDR3 DNA: TGTGCCAGCTCACGACAGGAAAATGAAAAACTGTTTTTT. Residues: CASSRQENEKLFF.

This rearrangement joins TRBV5-1 to TRBJ1-1; the D is unclear. The CDR3 sequence is 15 residues long. V was cut by 0 bases and J by 0 bases, with 9 bases left in between. The germline V gene has CDR1 SGHRS and CDR2 YFSETQ. This CDR3 is CASSLEDGLNTEAFF. CDR3 nucleotides: TGCGCCAGCAGCTTGGAAGACGGATTGAACACTGAAGCTTTCTTT.

This clone was seen once. J is TRBJ1-1 and V is TRBV6-5; 9 nucleotides align to TRBD1. CDR1 is MNHEY and CDR2 is SVGAGI in the germline V gene. CDR3 length: 15 residues. V lost 6 bases and J lost 1; bases outside the gene matches: 6. The CDR3 reads CASRIRDRANTEAFF. CDR3 coding DNA: TGTGCCAGCAGAATACGGGACAGGGCGAACACTGAAGCTTTCTTT.

This clone has only one observation. The rearrangement links TRBV13 to TRBJ2-1, with a weak D call TRBD1 (5 bases). This CDR3 comprises 15 residues. Germline-derived CDR1 and CDR2 are PRHDT and FYEKMQ (reference sequence). Trimming pared 3 bases from V and 3 bases from J, leaving 12 bases between. The CDR3 DNA is TGTGCCAGCAGCTTTTTGACAGCTCTCTACAATGAGCAGTTCTTC. It is translated as CASSFLTALYNEQFF.